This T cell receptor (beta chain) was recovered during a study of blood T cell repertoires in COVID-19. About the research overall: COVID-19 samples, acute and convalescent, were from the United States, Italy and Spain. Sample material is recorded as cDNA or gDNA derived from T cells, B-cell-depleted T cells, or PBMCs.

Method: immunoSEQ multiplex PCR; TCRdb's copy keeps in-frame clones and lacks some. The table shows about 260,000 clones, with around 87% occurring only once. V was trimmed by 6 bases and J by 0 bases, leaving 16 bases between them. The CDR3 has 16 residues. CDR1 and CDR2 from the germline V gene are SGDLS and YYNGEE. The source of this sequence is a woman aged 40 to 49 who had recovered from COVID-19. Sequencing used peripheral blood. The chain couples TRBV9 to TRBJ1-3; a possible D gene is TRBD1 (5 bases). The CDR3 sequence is CASTPQGTYSGNTIYF. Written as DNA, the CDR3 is TGTGCCAGCACTCCCCAGGGAACCTACTCTGGAAACACCATATATTTT.